This paragraph reports one TCR beta chain. Its target is not known. The source of the sample is a study of shared clonotypes between healthy human individuals. Study context: Each donor's CD8 memory used one plate, CD8 naive two, each CD4 subset three. Points from the study as a whole: Memory subsets generally showed smaller estimated richness than naive subsets did.

Germline V gene lookup returns CDR1 LGHNA and CDR2 YNFKEQ. The CDR3 runs to 20 residues. V shed 0 bases and J 4 bases; nucleotides not matched to a gene: 14. All donors were Caucasian adults living in Nashville, Tennessee. The assay was immunoSEQ multiplex PCR, and TCRdb's table has in-frame clones only and misses some. There are roughly 1,000,000 clones in the sample; roughly 74% occur only once, and approximately 0.52% lies in the top ten. The source material was memory CD4+ T cells from PBMCs. Subset described: CD45RA-negative fraction. The chain uses TRBV4-2 and TRBJ2-2; TRBD2 matches at 10 bases. The TCR sequence derives from a man aged 18 to 30 in good health. Some clones in this sample may be carry-over from other donors' samples. The CDR3 sequence is CASSQDIGLAVTLTTGELFF. The CDR3 region has the DNA TGTGCCAGCAGCCAAGACATAGGACTAGCGGTAACCCTAACCACCGGGGAGCTGTTTTTT.